This paragraph reports one TCR beta chain. Described treatment: oral pan-JAK inhibitor, 5-10 mg twice daily. The data derive from a study of CD8+ T cells in alopecia areata. Germline V lookup: CDR1 SEHNR, CDR2 FQNEAQ (reference sequence). The ends lost 5 bases at V and 6 bases at J; junction bases unmatched: 12. CDR3 length: 16 residues. In each case, RNA was isolated and then reverse transcribed into cDNA as the sequencing template. Only in-frame clones appear in the TCRdb table, and some are missing; sequencing was by immunoSEQ multiplex PCR. The table records roughly 200,000 clones, approximately 40% of them present only once.

This clonotype was obtained from a human donor with alopecia areata. This rearrangement joins TRBV7-9 to TRBJ2-1, with 8 bases aligning to TRBD2. Sequencing was performed on CD4+ T cells sorted from blood, taken at approximately week 36, from a patient treated with tofacitinib. In DNA form, the CDR3 reads TGTGCCAGCAGCCTGGTTCCGGCGGGAGGAATCAATGAGCAGTTCTTC. Translating gives CASSLVPAGGINEQFF.